This entry lists 32 T cell receptor beta chains sequenced from one sample in a study of blood T cell repertoires in COVID-19 (dated by TCRdb to between 2020 and 2021). The library was built by means of the immunoSEQ multiplex PCR assay. Not all clones reach the TCRdb copy of this immuneACCESS table, which keeps in-frame sequences only. Checked studies attribute under half of the gap to unresolved V genes and leave the rest unexplained. The sample table contains about 300,000 clones; only one count was recorded for 75% to 90% of them. Clones ranked in the top ten supply less than 2.5% of the sample. Sequences were obtained from PBMCs or T cells enriched from blood (not recorded which). Source of these receptors: a man aged 25 to 40 who had recovered from COVID-19.

This clone was seen more than once but under ten times. DNA of the CDR3: TGTGCCAGCAGTGGGGGGACTACGTACGGTGAGACCCAGTACTTC. Protein sequence: CASSGGTTYGETQYF. The chain employs TRBV25-1 and TRBJ2-5; 7 nucleotides line up with TRBD2. After removal of 4 bases from V and 5 bases from J, the junction contained 10 bases not matched to a gene. Per germline, CDR1 MGHDK and CDR2 SYGVNS. CDR3 length: 15 residues.

Of note for this clone: Additional DNA sequences in this sample encode the identical CDR3. The chain carries TRBV5-1 and TRBJ2-3; no clear D. The CDR3 contains 14 residues. The ends were cut back, 0 bases at V and 1 base at J, with 6 bases in the middle. Germline CDR1 SGHRS, CDR2 YFSETQ. The CDR3 coding sequence is TGCGCCAGCAGCTTGGCAAGCGGCACAGATACGCAGTATTTT. This encodes CASSLASGTDTQYF.

The V and J genes are TRBV2 and TRBJ2-1; D unresolved. The germline CDR1 and CDR2 sequences are SNHLY and FYNNEI. The CDR3 extends over 13 amino acids. Deletions cut 8 bases from V and 6 bases from J, with 14 bases between. CDR3 sequence reads: CASVEQTGNEQFF. CDR3 nucleotide sequence: TGTGCCAGCGTTGAGCAAACCGGCAATGAGCAGTTCTTC.

This clone appeared a single time. The rearrangement links TRBV12-3 or TRBV12-4 to TRBJ1-5; D might be TRBD1 (6 bases). The CDR3 sequence is 13 residues long. V was pared by 5 bases and J by 6 bases, with 11 bases between. Here the CDR3 reads CASSLSRGQPQHF. In DNA, the CDR3 is TGTGCCAGCAGTCTATCCAGGGGTCAGCCCCAGCATTTT.

This chain links TRBV27 with TRBJ1-2; unclear D gene. The germline V gene encodes CDR1 MNHEY and CDR2 SMNVEV (reference sequence). Trimming took off 2 bases at V and 8 bases at J, with 12 bases between the two ends. The CDR3 extends over 13 amino acids. The CDR3 loop is CASSLGFTSGYTF. The DNA of the CDR3 is TGTGCCAGCAGTTTAGGTTTCACTTCCGGCTACACCTTC.

This chain uses TRBV18 with TRBJ2-2; 7 bases align to TRBD1. Germline CDR1 and CDR2: KGHSH and LQKENI. The CDR3 sequence is 14 residues long. The V segment lost 4 bases and the J segment 4 bases; nucleotides outside the gene matches: 3. The CDR3 DNA reads TGTGCCAGCTCACAGGGGGCGGTCACCGGGGAGCTGTTTTTT. It is translated as CASSQGAVTGELFF.

As DNA, the CDR3 is TGTGCCAGCAGTTACTCGAGAGCCCAAGAGACCCAGTACTTC. This codes for CASSYSRAQETQYF. The chain uses TRBV6-5 and TRBJ2-5; unclear D gene. Germline CDR1 and CDR2: MNHEY and SVGAGI. The V end lost 0 bases, the J end lost 1 base, and 6 bases lay between the germline ends. The CDR3 has 14 residues.

The chain has TRBV7-9 and TRBJ2-2; D perhaps matches TRBD1 (5 bases). Germline CDR1 and CDR2: SEHNR and FQNEAQ (reference sequence). This CDR3 has 15 residues. The germline V and J ends were trimmed by 5 bases and 1 base, with 11 bases remaining between them. The CDR3 loop reads CASSRDRLNTGELFF. CDR3 bases: TGTGCCAGCAGCCGAGACAGATTGAACACCGGGGAGCTGTTTTTT.

The count of this clone is one. The chain uses TRBV30 and TRBJ1-4; a weak D match, TRBD1 (6 bases). The V end lost 1 base, the J end lost 7 bases, and 13 bases lay between the germline ends. CDR3 length: 14 amino acids. Germline V gene sequence: CDR1 GTSNPN, CDR2 SVGIG (reference sequence). In DNA form, the CDR3 reads TGTGCCTGGAGTGCACAGGGATTAGGTGAAAAACTGTTTTTT. Protein: CAWSAQGLGEKLFF.

This rearrangement joins TRBV7-9 to TRBJ2-3; 11 bases agree with TRBD1. Losses at the gene ends were 4 bases for V and 7 bases for J; bases not matched to a gene: 7. Germline V gene sequence: CDR1 SEHNR, CDR2 FQNEAQ (reference sequence). The CDR3 loop spans 15 amino acids. The CDR3 region is CASSSSGTGGNTQYF. For the CDR3, the DNA is TGTGCCAGCAGCTCATCCGGGACAGGGGGAAATACGCAGTATTTT.

The CDR3 loop is CASSPDRSNEKLFF. The CDR3 bases are TGTGCCAGCAGTCCCGACAGATCAAATGAAAAACTGTTTTTT. The genes are TRBV2 and TRBJ1-4; maybe TRBD1 (5 bases). This CDR3 contains 14 residues. CDR1 and CDR2 (germline): SNHLY, FYNNEI. V was pared by 5 bases and J by 5 bases, with 12 bases between.

The chain uses TRBV5-4 and TRBJ2-3; 10 positions agree with TRBD2. In germline, CDR1 is SGHNT, CDR2 YYREEE (reference sequence). J gave up 0 bases and V 1 base, and 5 bases lay outside the gene matches. This CDR3 spans 17 amino acids. Written as DNA, the CDR3 is TGTGCCAGCAGCTTGTTTACTAGCGGGGTAAGCACAGATACGCAGTATTTT. Its translation: CASSLFTSGVSTDTQYF. The variable domain in full, completed from reference TRBV5-4 and TRBJ2-3, reads ETGVTQSPTHLIKTRGQQVTLRCSSQSGHNTVSWYQQALGQGPQFIFQYYREEENGRGNFPPRFSGLQFPNYSSELNVNALELDDSALYLCASSLFTSGVSTDTQYFGPGTRLTVL.

The CDR3 coding sequence is TGCGCCAGCAGTCGGACAGGGGGCTTGAACACTGAAGCTTTCTTT. Translated: CASSRTGGLNTEAFF. The J gene is TRBJ1-1, the V gene TRBV4-1; 11 bases match TRBD1. Germline V lookup: CDR1 MGHRA, CDR2 YSYEKL. The CDR3 runs 15 residues. V was clipped by 6 bases and J by 0 bases; unmatched bases: 3.

V usage is TRBV6-5 and J usage is TRBJ2-1; no reliable D call. The CDR3 has 14 amino acids. The ends were cut back, 7 bases at V and 4 bases at J, with 14 bases in the middle. The germline CDR1 and CDR2 sequences are MNHEY and SVGAGI. The CDR3: CASMGPLTYNEQFF. The CDR3 coding sequence is TGTGCCAGCATGGGCCCACTCACTTACAATGAGCAGTTCTTC.

The J gene is TRBJ1-2, the V gene TRBV3-1 (or the pseudogene TRBV3-2), with a weak D call TRBD1 (5 bases). V dropped 4 bases and J dropped 4 bases, with 13 bases sitting between them. The CDR3 sequence is 14 residues long. The V gene's germline CDR1 is LGHDT and CDR2 YNNKEL (reference sequence). CDR3 DNA sequence: TGTGCCAGCAGCCTACATGACAGACCCTATGGCTACACCTTC. Encoded protein: CASSLHDRPYGYTF.

The chain links TRBV19 to TRBJ1-1; 9 nucleotides line up with TRBD1. CDR1 is LNHDA and CDR2 is SQIVND in the germline V gene (reference sequence). The CDR3 loop spans 14 amino acids. V lost 4 bases and J lost 4; bases outside the gene matches: 4. The DNA for the CDR3 is TGTGCCAGTAGTACTACAGGGGGCCTCACTGAAGCTTTCTTT. Encoded protein: CASSTTGGLTEAFF.

J is TRBJ1-2 and V is TRBV4-3; perhaps TRBD1 as D (5 bases). CDR1 and CDR2 from the germline V gene are LGHNA and YSLEER. The CDR3 spans 17 residues. Trimming took off 0 bases at V and 3 bases at J, with 17 bases between the two ends. Here the CDR3 reads CASSQDLAGAGYYGYTF. The CDR3 DNA follows: TGCGCCAGCAGCCAAGATTTAGCGGGAGCAGGGTACTATGGCTACACCTTC.

The rearrangement uses TRBV7-9 and TRBJ1-2; tentatively, D is TRBD1 (5 bases). V gave up 1 base and J gave up 4 bases, with 7 bases separating them. From germline, CDR1 is SEHNR and CDR2 FQNEAQ (reference sequence). The CDR3 covers 13 residues. The DNA of the CDR3 is TGTGCCAGCAGCTTAGGGGGACTCTATGGCTACACCTTC. Protein product: CASSLGGLYGYTF.

V and J are TRBV7-6 and TRBJ2-2, with 11 bases that match TRBD2. V lost 6 bases, J lost 7 bases, and 4 bases stayed unmatched. Germline assignment: CDR1 SGHVS and CDR2 FNYEAQ. CDR3 size: 14 residues. Here the CDR3 reads CASSPTSGGGELFF. In nucleotides, the CDR3 is TGTGCCAGCAGTCCTACTAGCGGGGGCGGGGAGCTGTTTTTT.

V gene TRBV19 combines with J gene TRBJ1-4, with a tentative D call TRBD1 (5 bases). The CDR3 is 15 residues long. Germline CDR1 is LNHDA and CDR2 is SQIVND (reference sequence). Trimming pared 8 bases from V and 0 bases from J, leaving 13 bases between. CDR3 sequence reads: CASHTSRATNEKLFF. CDR3 in DNA: TGTGCCAGTCACACATCCAGGGCAACTAATGAAAAACTGTTTTTT.

The table lists this clone with many counts. This chain joins TRBV5-4 and TRBJ1-1; D remains ambiguous. Deletions cut 0 bases from V and 0 bases from J, with 12 bases between. The germline V gene encodes CDR1 SGHNT and CDR2 YYREEE (reference sequence). The CDR3 is 16 amino acids. The CDR3 coding sequence is TGTGCCAGCAGCTTGGAGTCGAGAGGGATGAACACTGAAGCTTTCTTT. This sequence encodes CASSLESRGMNTEAFF.

This chain joins TRBV6-5 and TRBJ2-1, with D perhaps TRBD2 (5 bases). The germline V and J ends were trimmed by 6 bases and 5 bases, with 11 bases remaining between them. CDR3 length: 13 residues. Germline V gene sequence: CDR1 MNHEY, CDR2 SVGAGI. CDR3 in amino acids: CASSRTGNNEQFF. The CDR3 nucleotides are TGTGCCAGCAGCCGGACTGGCAACAATGAGCAGTTCTTC.

The rearrangement links TRBV18 to TRBJ2-5; 10 bases fit TRBD1. The CDR3 extends over 15 amino acids. Germline V gene data show CDR1 as KGHSH and CDR2 as LQKENI. With 3 bases clipped from V and 5 bases from J, the junction kept 6 bases outside the gene matches. The CDR3 loop is CASSPPGQGRETQYF. The CDR3 nucleotides are TGTGCCAGCTCACCTCCGGGACAGGGGAGGGAGACCCAGTACTTC. The entire variable domain, with the rest obtained from reference TRBV18 and TRBJ2-5, is as follows: NAGVMQNPRHLVRRRGQEARLRCSPMKGHSHVYWYRQLPEEGLKFMVYLQKENIIDESGMPKERFSAEFPKEGPSILRIQQVVRGDSAAYFCASSPPGQGRETQYFGPGTRLLVL.

At least ten counts were recorded for this clone. The chain couples TRBV6-2 or TRBV6-3 to TRBJ1-1; D uncertain. Germline lookup yields CDR1 MNHEY and CDR2 SVGEGT. The V and J ends lost 0 bases and 1 base respectively, with 6 bases between them. This CDR3 is 14 amino acids long. CDR3 amino acids: CASSYSSENTEAFF. The CDR3 DNA follows: TGTGCCAGCAGTTACTCCTCAGAGAACACTGAAGCTTTCTTT.

The chain joins TRBV2 to TRBJ1-2, with TRBD1 identical over 8 bases. The J segment lost 4 bases and the V segment lost 7 bases, leaving 2 bases of the junction unmatched. Germline CDR1 reads SNHLY; CDR2 reads FYNNEI. The CDR3 covers 12 residues. CDR3 protein: CASNRGIYGYTF. The CDR3, as DNA: TGTGCCAGCAACAGGGGGATCTATGGCTACACCTTC.

The rearrangement uses TRBV30 and TRBJ2-3, with D unresolved. With 1 base removed from V and 4 bases from J, the gap between germline ends came to 6 bases. Per the germline V gene, CDR1 is GTSNPN and CDR2 is SVGIG (reference sequence). The CDR3 loop spans 12 amino acids. The DNA of the CDR3 is TGTGCCTGGAGTGATCCCGCAGATACGCAGTATTTT. This sequence encodes CAWSDPADTQYF. Combining the CDR3 with reference TRBV30 and TRBJ2-3 gives the whole variable domain SQTIHQWPATLVQPVGSPLSLECTVEGTSNPNLYWYRQAAGRGLQLLFYSVGIGQISSEVPQNLSASRPQDRQFILSSKKLLLSDSGFYLCAWSDPADTQYFGPGTRLTVL.

This sequence joins TRBV4-3 and TRBJ2-2; D gene ambiguous. The length of the CDR3 is 17 residues. Germline V gives CDR1 LGHNA, CDR2 YSLEER. V was clipped by 0 bases and J by 7 bases, with 18 bases between them. The chain's CDR3 is CASSQEPASLSLGELFF. The CDR3 DNA follows: TGCGCCAGCAGCCAAGAGCCAGCGTCTCTATCCCTCGGGGAGCTGTTTTTT.

This sequence joins TRBV4-3 and TRBJ1-4; D is perhaps TRBD1 (5 bases). Deletions cut 2 bases from V and 0 bases from J, with 13 bases between. CDR3 length equals 17 residues. Germline values: CDR1 LGHNA, CDR2 YSLEER. The DNA of the CDR3 is TGCGCCAGCAGCCAACTCCTGGACACCACAACTAATGAAAAACTGTTTTTT. Its translation: CASSQLLDTTTNEKLFF.

The V gene is TRBV4-3, the J gene TRBJ2-1; tentatively, D is TRBD2 (6 bases). Deletions cut 2 bases from V and 7 bases from J, with 15 bases between. Germline CDR1 is LGHNA and CDR2 is YSLEER. This CDR3 has 15 amino acids. The CDR3 nucleotides are TGCGCCAGCAGCCAACCCCCTGGAGGGAGTAATGAGCAGTTCTTC. This encodes CASSQPPGGSNEQFF.

This rearrangement joins TRBV27 to TRBJ2-2; possible D gene TRBD2, 6 bases. The V gene lost 2 bases and the J gene lost 2 bases, with 12 bases spanning the gap. Germline V gene data show CDR1 as MNHEY and CDR2 as SMNVEV (reference sequence). The CDR3 is made up of 16 amino acids. This CDR3 is CASSLMVGGNTGELFF. The CDR3 nucleotides are TGTGCCAGCAGTTTAATGGTGGGGGGAAACACCGGGGAGCTGTTTTTT.

The chain uses TRBV10-3 and TRBJ2-5, with D possibly TRBD2 on 5 matching bases. This CDR3 comprises 15 residues. The germline V gene encodes CDR1 ENHRY and CDR2 SYGVKD. Trimming cost V 0 bases and J 1 base, with 9 bases left between them. The chain's CDR3 is CAISESRGSQETQYF. In DNA, the CDR3 is TGTGCCATCAGTGAGTCACGGGGTTCCCAAGAGACCCAGTACTTC.

CDR3 in amino acids: CASSSKKQGATEAFF. The CDR3 nucleotides are TGTGCCAGCAGCTCGAAAAAACAGGGGGCTACTGAAGCTTTCTTT. This chain joins TRBV5-6 and TRBJ1-1; the match to TRBD1 covers 9 bases. CDR3 length: 15 amino acids. Germline V gives CDR1 SGHDT, CDR2 YYEEEE. Unmatched junction bases numbered 8, after V lost 3 bases and J lost 5 bases. Drawing the rest from reference TRBV5-6 and TRBJ1-1, the complete variable domain is DAGVTQSPTHLIKTRGQQVTLRCSPKSGHDTVSWYQQALGQGPQFIFQYYEEEERQRGNFPDRFSGHQFPNYSSELNVNALLLGDSALYLCASSSKKQGATEAFFGQGTRLTVV.